These 27 T cell receptor beta chains were sequenced from one sample in a study of blood T cell repertoires in COVID-19. This table comes from immunoSEQ multiplex PCR, and its TCRdb copy is limited to in-frame clones, with some not included. Of 340,000 or so clones in the sample, roughly 87% were seen once. Sequencing was carried out using peripheral blood. Source of these receptors: a man aged 50-59 years with active or convalescent COVID-19.

The chain has TRBV28 and TRBJ1-4; the D gene is possibly TRBD1 (6 bases). Germline V CDR1 and CDR2: MDHEN, SYDVKM. V lost 3 bases and J lost 8, with 13 bases in between. The CDR3 contains 14 residues. This CDR3 is CASSLGTKGEKLFF. Written as DNA, the CDR3 is TGTGCCAGCAGTTTGGGGACAAAGGGGGAAAAACTGTTTTTT.

The V and J genes are TRBV6-5 and TRBJ1-4; D is undetermined. The CDR3 loop spans 14 amino acids. Germline-derived CDR1 and CDR2 are MNHEY and SVGAGI. V lost 2 bases and J 2 bases, leaving 6 bases between the germline ends. As DNA, the CDR3 is TGTGCCAGCAGTTACGGCCAGACTAATGAAAAACTGTTTTTT. As protein: CASSYGQTNEKLFF.

The chain recombines TRBV18 with TRBJ1-1, with D possibly TRBD1 on 5 matching bases. Trimming stripped 4 bases from V and 4 bases from J, with 10 bases between. Germline CDR1 KGHSH, CDR2 LQKENI. This CDR3 comprises 13 residues. The CDR3: CASSQGWGTEAFF. CDR3 sequence (DNA): TGTGCCAGCTCACAGGGGTGGGGCACTGAAGCTTTCTTT.

Turning to this clone: Different DNA sequences within this sample yield the same CDR3. The V and J genes are TRBV11-2 and TRBJ1-5; D is unresolved. This CDR3 has 13 amino acids. The germline gives CDR1 SGHAT, CDR2 FQNNGV. The germline V and J ends were trimmed by 8 bases and 4 bases, with 12 bases remaining between them. The chain's CDR3 is CASSLSGNQPQHF. DNA of the CDR3: TGTGCCAGCTCTCTTTCGGGGAATCAGCCCCAGCATTTT.

V and J are TRBV6-5 and TRBJ2-5; TRBD1 might be the D (5 bases). V lost 6 bases, J lost 2 bases, and 13 bases lay in between. Germline loops: CDR1 MNHEY, CDR2 SVGAGI. CDR3 size: 14 residues. CDR3 region: CASRAGRTQETQYF. CDR3 nucleotide sequence: TGTGCCAGCAGAGCCGGACGGACACAAGAGACCCAGTACTTC.

The genes are TRBV19 and TRBJ2-7; TRBD1 agrees at 10 bases. The V gene end was trimmed by 6 bases and the J gene end by 1 base; junction bases not matched to a gene: 9. CDR3 size: 16 residues. CDR1 and CDR2 (germline): LNHDA, SQIVND (reference sequence). CDR3 DNA sequence: TGTGCCAGTAGGAAATCAGGGACAGGGGATTCCTACGAGCAGTACTTC. It is translated as CASRKSGTGDSYEQYF.

The rearrangement joins TRBV19 to TRBJ1-1; 8 bases map to TRBD1. The CDR3 totals 16 residues. In germline, CDR1 is LNHDA, CDR2 SQIVND (reference sequence). The V gene end was trimmed by 3 bases and the J gene end by 0 bases; junction bases not matched to a gene: 6. This CDR3 reads CASSIGGTGLNTEAFF. CDR3 coding DNA: TGTGCCAGTAGTATTGGAGGGACAGGTTTGAACACTGAAGCTTTCTTT.

This chain uses TRBV30 with TRBJ2-5, with D possibly being TRBD1 (5 bases). V was trimmed by 4 bases and J by 5 bases, leaving 11 bases between them. Germline values: CDR1 GTSNPN, CDR2 SVGIG (reference sequence). The CDR3 is 12 residues long. The CDR3 spells CAWTGSWETQYF. CDR3 in DNA: TGTGCCTGGACAGGGTCCTGGGAGACCCAGTACTTC.

CDR3: CASSPTQGALANEKLFF. The CDR3 DNA sequence: TGTGCCAGCAGTCCCACCCAGGGGGCTTTGGCTAATGAAAAACTGTTTTTT. The rearrangement links TRBV28 to TRBJ1-4; TRBD1 matches 8 bases. Per germline, CDR1 MDHEN and CDR2 SYDVKM. The CDR3 contains 17 residues. Trimming took 5 bases from V and 3 from J; bases not matched to a gene: 11.

This clone showed up just once. The rearrangement uses TRBV19 and TRBJ1-5; D gene uncertain. The V end lost 5 bases, the J end lost 4 bases, and 12 bases lay between the germline ends. Germline CDR1 and CDR2: LNHDA and SQIVND (reference sequence). The CDR3 contains 14 residues. CDR3 sequence (DNA): TGTGCCAGTAGTTCCGTATCCCGGAATCAGCCCCAGCATTTT. Protein: CASSSVSRNQPQHF.

This clone turned up a few times. The chain carries TRBV5-1 and TRBJ1-1, with D perhaps TRBD1 (6 bases). Germline assignment: CDR1 SGHRS and CDR2 YFSETQ. The CDR3 sequence is 16 residues long. Trimming removed 2 bases at V and 1 base at J, with 15 bases between. The DNA of the CDR3 is TGCGCCAGCAGCTTACTAGGTTTACAGGGGAACACTGAAGCTTTCTTT. This sequence encodes CASSLLGLQGNTEAFF.

This chain uses TRBV6-2 or TRBV6-3 with TRBJ1-5; the match to TRBD1 covers 7 bases. This CDR3 comprises 15 residues. Trimming removed 4 bases from V and 0 bases from J; junction bases left unmatched: 3. Per germline, CDR1 MNHEY and CDR2 SVGEGT. As DNA, the CDR3 is TGTGCCAGCAGTTTCCGGGACAGTAGCAATCAGCCCCAGCATTTT. Its translation is CASSFRDSSNQPQHF.

The gene calls are TRBV12-5 and TRBJ1-2; no definite D call. V lost 3 bases and J 0 bases, leaving 8 bases between the germline ends. CDR3 length equals 14 residues. Germline CDR1 reads LGHNT; CDR2 reads FRNRAP. CDR3 bases: TGTGCTAGTGGTTTTGGCAGATCTAACTATGGCTACACCTTC. Translation gives CASGFGRSNYGYTF.

This clone was detected once. Other nucleotide sequences in the sample specify the same CDR3. The rearrangement joins TRBV30 to TRBJ2-7; D not certain. V was cut by 0 bases and J by 4 bases, with 4 bases left in between. Germline-derived CDR1 and CDR2 are GTSNPN and SVGIG (reference sequence). The CDR3 covers 11 residues. The CDR3 DNA sequence: TGTGCCTGGAGTGTTCAGTACGAGCAGTACTTC. Its translation: CAWSVQYEQYF. Full variable domain (remainder filled in from reference TRBV30 and TRBJ2-7): SQTIHQWPATLVQPVGSPLSLECTVEGTSNPNLYWYRQAAGRGLQLLFYSVGIGQISSEVPQNLSASRPQDRQFILSSKKLLLSDSGFYLCAWSVQYEQYFGPGTRLTVT.

J is TRBJ1-2 and V is TRBV11-2, with 7 bases lining up with TRBD1. V lost 2 bases and J lost 8; bases outside the gene matches: 8. The CDR3 covers 14 residues. The germline CDR1 and CDR2 sequences are SGHAT and FQNNGV. CDR3 bases: TGTGCCAGCAGCTTATCGGAGGGGGCAGGGGGCTACACCTTC. It is translated as CASSLSEGAGGYTF.

This clone appeared once. The rearrangement links TRBV6-4 to TRBJ2-7; TRBD1 might be the D (8 bases). This CDR3 has 15 amino acids. In germline, CDR1 is MRHNA, CDR2 SNTAGT. V lost 6 bases and J lost 3, with 18 bases in between. CDR3 amino acids: CASRPRQGRVYEQYF. CDR3 in DNA: TGTGCCAGCAGACCCCGACAGGGGAGGGTCTACGAGCAGTACTTC.

The rearrangement joins TRBV2 to TRBJ1-1, with D hard to call. Trimming cost V 7 bases and J 3 bases, with 15 bases left between them. The V gene's germline CDR1 is SNHLY and CDR2 FYNNEI. CDR3 length equals 14 residues. CDR3 coding DNA: TGTGCCAGCACTCTAGAAGGGAGTTACACTGAAGCTTTCTTT. This translates into CASTLEGSYTEAFF. The complete variable domain, with remaining parts taken from reference TRBV2 and TRBJ1-1, reads EPEVTQTPSHQVTQMGQEVILRCVPISNHLYFYWYRQILGQKVEFLVSFYNNEISEKSEIFDDQFSVERPDGSNFTLKIRSTKLEDSAMYFCASTLEGSYTEAFFGQGTRLTVV.

The table lists this clone with a count of one. The rearrangement uses TRBV7-9 and TRBJ2-3, with 9 bases matching TRBD1. V lost 1 base and J lost 3; bases outside the gene matches: 2. CDR1 and CDR2 from the germline V gene are SEHNR and FQNEAQ (reference sequence). This CDR3 region has 15 residues. The DNA of the CDR3 is TGTGCCAGCAGCTTAGGGGGACAGGGAACAGATACGCAGTATTTT. This codes for CASSLGGQGTDTQYF.

This clone was counted a single time. The CDR3 is CASSKRQLNSPLHF. In DNA form, the CDR3 reads TGTGCCAGCAGCAAGAGACAGCTCAATTCACCCCTCCACTTT. The genes are TRBV7-2 and TRBJ1-6; possible D gene TRBD1, 5 bases. V was clipped by 5 bases and J by 7 bases, with 12 bases between them. Germline V gene sequence: CDR1 SGHTA, CDR2 FQGNSA. The CDR3 runs to 14 residues.

CDR3 in DNA: TGTGCCAGCTCACCGGAAATGGACAGGAACACTGAAGCTTTCTTT. Translated: CASSPEMDRNTEAFF. V usage is TRBV18 and J usage is TRBJ1-1; possibly TRBD1 for D (6 bases). The CDR3 loop spans 15 amino acids. Trimming cost V 3 bases and J 1 base, with 12 bases left between them. CDR1 and CDR2 (germline): KGHSH, LQKENI.

The V gene is TRBV7-2, the J gene TRBJ2-2; possible D gene TRBD2, 7 bases. This CDR3 region has 16 residues. CDR1 and CDR2 from the germline V gene are SGHTA and FQGNSA. The germline V and J ends were trimmed by 5 bases and 4 bases, with 17 bases remaining between them. CDR3 sequence (DNA): TGTGCCAGCAGCACCTACGGGGGGCGCGGCACCGGGGAGCTGTTTTTT. It codes for CASSTYGGRGTGELFF.

The rearrangement links TRBV18 to TRBJ2-2; D possibly corresponds to TRBD2 (6 bases). CDR3 length: 16 amino acids. V shed 4 bases and J shed 2 bases, with 14 bases lying between them. In germline, CDR1 is KGHSH, CDR2 LQKENI. In DNA form, the CDR3 reads TGTGCCAGCTCACTAATCGGGAGTCAAAACACCGGGGAGCTGTTTTTT. It translates to CASSLIGSQNTGELFF.

A remark on this clone: Other DNA sequences in this specimen translate into the identical CDR3. CDR3 sequence (DNA): TGTGCCAGCAGCCTGCAGGGGAGCTATGGCTACACCTTC. Translated, it gives CASSLQGSYGYTF. V gene TRBV28 combines with J gene TRBJ1-2, with a possible D match to TRBD1 (6 bases). CDR1 MDHEN and CDR2 SYDVKM come from the germline V gene. The CDR3 loop spans 13 amino acids. V was clipped by 6 bases and J by 4 bases, with 12 bases between them.

This clone was seen only once. The CDR3 spells CASSLGSRLSNQPQHF. DNA for the CDR3: TGTGCCAGCAGCTTAGGATCACGGTTAAGCAATCAGCCCCAGCATTTT. The chain uses TRBV7-2 and TRBJ1-5, with no clear D. The CDR3 is made up of 16 amino acids. CDR1 SGHTA and CDR2 FQGNSA come from the germline V gene. The V gene lost 1 base and the J gene lost 1 base, with 11 bases spanning the gap.

The chain is built from TRBV14 and TRBJ1-1; maybe TRBD1 (5 bases). V was pared by 4 bases and J by 7 bases, with 13 bases between. CDR3 size: 13 residues. Germline V CDR1 and CDR2: SGHDN, FVKESK. Here the CDR3 reads CASSPRGGGEAFF. The CDR3 coding sequence is TGTGCCAGCAGCCCCCGTGGGGGAGGTGAAGCTTTCTTT.

The CDR3 sequence is CASSPAGGQNEKLFF. The CDR3 DNA reads TGTGCCAGCAGCCCGGCGGGAGGGCAAAATGAAAAACTGTTTTTT. J is TRBJ1-4 and V is TRBV5-4; D gene ambiguous. Germline V CDR1 and CDR2: SGHNT, YYREEE (reference sequence). V lost 4 bases, J lost 5 bases, and 15 bases lay in between. The CDR3 consists of 15 residues.

The chain combines TRBV6-6 with TRBJ1-2, with D unclear. Looked up from germline, CDR1 is MNHNY and CDR2 is SVGAGI (reference sequence). The germline V and J ends were trimmed by 5 bases and 4 bases, with 14 bases remaining between them. The CDR3 runs to 14 residues. This chain's CDR3 is CASSLLPGLYGYTF. The DNA for the CDR3 is TGTGCCAGCAGTCTTCTGCCAGGCCTCTATGGCTACACCTTC.